This record concerns one T cell receptor (beta chain) sequence. Its recognized antigen is unknown. This record belongs to a study of cytomegalovirus exposure and HLA in healthy donors (dated by TCRdb to the late 2010s). Looking at the study overall: An earlier analysis of 587 of the donors reported about 250 Gb of sequence data and some 120 million unique TCR beta sequences from some 180 million T cells. HLA typing covered class I and class II loci at four-digit resolution. Because of strong linkage in the cohort, roughly 5 DR-DQ haplotypes were treated as single units for association and clustering. On average, roughly 250,000 unique TCR beta nucleotide sequences were sequenced per donor among about 400 genotyped donors of the cohort, with around 19% of those sequences being non-productive. In the later analysis, no new phenotypic data were used to find candidate immune exposures; instead, reliance was placed on TCR beta sequences and their occurrence across donors. To predict cytomegalovirus infection status, the study combined high-throughput TCR immunosequencing, statistical association of individual TCRs with disease status, and machine learning. The number of typed donors differed by locus: roughly 620-640 for A, B, C, DRB1 and DQB1; 522 for DQA1; some 610 for DPA1; and about 450 for DPB1. In a later analysis, previously published TCR beta repertoires from about 670 donors were re-analyzed and high-resolution HLA genotyping was added so that TCR occurrence patterns could be studied. Donor age, sex, ethnicity and CMV serostatus were compiled alongside the repertoire data. To decide whether each TCR beta V gene segment behaved as functional or pseudogenic, an earlier analysis of some 600 of the donors relied on high-throughput TCR beta sequencing. All discovery cohort repertoires had been generated using a single sequencing platform. A later genetic analysis used genome-wide SNP genotypes for about 55% of the 666 donors, treating that subset as a discovery cohort. Of the roughly 400 genotyped donors, approximately 83% fell in the genetic ancestry cluster associated with self-reported Caucasian donors. The study profiled the T cell repertoires of hundreds of subjects by immunosequencing and related them to cytomegalovirus serostatus. An early release that covered some 630 HLA-typed donors contained about 300 gigabases of sequencing data and 85 million to 100 million unique TCR sequences. Along with the approximately 650-subject first cohort, a separate validation cohort of some 130 different subjects was used. The study aimed to test whether signatures of past pathogen exposure could be identified by cataloging public T cell receptors. The investigation overall reported the following: CMV serostatus was the only immune exposure information available for the cohort. Linkage disequilibrium might explain the correlated functional status among segregating V segments, but an unknown experimental factor could not be ruled out. Most CMV-associated TCR beta chains appeared to be HLA-restricted in a later analysis, and the HLA associations seemed to be driven largely by CMV exposure. Over 15 rarely observed V segments, including chromosome 9 orphons, were excluded from the earlier analysis of a few hundred of the donors because counts were too low. A cluster of highly shared sequence variants was judged likely to represent a technical artifact of the sequencing pipeline. At a false discovery rate of 0.05, a later analysis linked fewer than 20,000 TCR beta sequences to specific HLA alleles. According to a later genetic analysis, donors in an Asian-associated ancestry cluster had fewer N-insertions in productive TCRs than the roughly 660-donor mean. The study listed around 160 TCR beta chains as associated with cytomegalovirus. In this cohort, only TCR beta chains were sequenced, and detectable features were limited by the absence of alpha or paired-chain data. A later analysis found that TCR association rates varied across HLA loci, with DRB1 alleles showing the most associated TCRs and HLA-C alleles the fewest. It was suggested by the authors that the approach could potentially be generalized to other disease states and immunological phenotypes. Most TCR sequences were seen in very few donors, while some public TCRs were found in many individuals. In vitro tests confirmed that a few of the cytomegalovirus-associated TCR beta chains recognize cytomegalovirus antigens. Because HLA typing was unavailable for some donors at each locus, only the typed subset was used in association tests. Cytomegalovirus status was reported to be diagnosed by the classifier with high specificity and sensitivity in both the original and validation cohorts. In a later genetic analysis, a missense DCLRE1C variant was associated with V-gene and J-gene trimming of TCR beta chains, and the association was replicated in an independent cohort. A later analysis reported that several top co-occurrence clusters appeared linked to parvovirus B19, influenza, CMV and Epstein-Barr virus. A further reported finding was that TCR beta sequences accurately predicted the HLA-A and HLA-B alleles for most subjects in the first cohort. Strong co-occurrence of HLA alleles, especially DR and DQ, made assigning TCR associations to individual alleles difficult. In a later analysis, HLA-associated TCR beta chains showed more clonal expansion and lower generation probabilities than non-associated chains that were equally common. Sequencing depth was assumed to be roughly uniform across donors in the presence/absence analyses, though that assumption may not hold. In an earlier analysis of some 640 of the donors, most TCR beta V segments were observed in productive rearrangements about 90% or about 30% of the time, broadly matching IMGT annotations.

The cohort was made up of approximately 670 healthy bone marrow donors. At the time of sampling, every cohort member was nominally healthy, though immune exposures that went unrecorded were likely present. The donor was CMV seronegative and was included in the group of a few hundred seronegative cohort members. A peripheral blood sample was provided by each donor, and peripheral blood mononuclear cells were used for TCR beta sequencing. Genomic DNA was extracted from the blood cell samples with the Qiagen DNeasy Blood Extraction Kit. Library generation was performed with the immunoSEQ multiplex PCR assay. For the multiplex PCR, a mixture combining 60 forward primers for TCR Vbeta segments and 13 reverse primers for TCR Jbeta segments was used. A multiplex PCR assay on genomic DNA amplified the CDR3 region of rearranged TCR beta genes. On the Illumina HiSeq System, the amplified TCR beta libraries were sequenced as 87-base-pair reads. In the paper's pipeline: In a later analysis, some 80 million unique TCR beta chains were counted across the 690 or so repertoires, and approximately 11 million of these chains were shared by at least two donors. Raw reads were error-corrected and collapsed into unique sequences by a nearest-neighbor algorithm in which closely related sequences were merged to remove PCR and sequencing errors. CDR3 sequences were aligned to IMGT reference sequences to assign V, D and J gene segments. For a sequence to be retained, at least a six-nucleotide match to both a V gene segment and a J gene segment was required. A rearrangement was called productive if the CDR3 had no stop codons and remained in frame with V and J, and every other rearrangement was called non-productive. Following IMGT convention, CDR3 was defined as the stretch from the second conserved V-encoded cysteine up to the conserved J-encoded phenylalanine. In an earlier analysis of roughly 580 of the donors, sequences lacking an unambiguous match to a single V gene segment were excluded. An earlier analysis of approximately 590 of the donors classified V segments as functional when productive rearrangements were above 56.7% and as segregating when the standard deviation between donors was above 5%. A statistical classification framework was developed to diagnose cytomegalovirus status using the catalog of TCR beta chain sequences. A later analysis assigned V and J genes by comparing TCR nucleotide sequences with IMGT/GENE-DB human TR gene sequences. A later analysis assigned CDR3 sequences and most-parsimonious VDJ recombination scenarios with the TCRdist pipeline. A later analysis defined each TCR beta chain by its CDR3 amino acid sequence plus V-gene family, and excluded reads lacking a unique V-gene family. In a later analysis, approximately 590 highly shared, low-generation-probability nucleotide sequences were removed to address suspected cross-contamination and a sequencing artifact. For each public chain, a later analysis derived a clonal expansion index from normalized ranks of inferred template counts within each repertoire. A later analysis computed generation probabilities with a VDJ recombination model fitted to out-of-frame rearrangements, and checked the results against IGoR. Hypergeometric tests were used in a later analysis to score TCR-TCR, TCR-HLA and TCR-CMV co-occurrence, with a repertoire-size bias correction applied to the TCR pairs. A later analysis estimated false discovery rates by permuting HLA or CMV assignments 20 times. In a later analysis, co-occurring TCRs were grouped using DBSCAN, with TCRdist sequence similarity added in when clustering inside HLA-allele-positive subsets. Repertoires with fewer than 30,000 or more than 120,000 public chains were left out of co-occurrence clustering, as were about five repertoires with anomalous nucleotide sharing. TCRdb holds this immuneACCESS table with in-frame rearrangements only. Some clones are missing; in checked studies, unresolved V genes explain under half, and the rest has no known cause. From that table come the V and J calls and clone size; the DNA was used to work out D and trimming. The table for this sample records over 150,000 clones. 0.74% of the sample is in the top ten clones.

The source material was PBMCs. The source of this sequence is a boy between 5 and 17 years old in good health and CMV-seronegative.

CDR3 sequence: CASRAPGQEETQYF. The DNA reads TGCGCCAGCAGAGCACCGGGACAGGAAGAGACCCAGTACTTC. Here the chain combines TRBV5-1 and TRBJ2-5; TRBD1 lines up with 8 middle nucleotides. The germline V gene gives CDR1 as SGHRS and CDR2 as YFSETQ. The V end gives up 5 bases and the J end 3 bases, leaving 6 bases in the junction not matched to a gene. The CDR3, cysteine through phenylalanine, is 14 amino acids long. The retained sequence is limited to the CDR3, 42 bases, with the frame set at the first base.